These 22 T cell receptor beta chains were sequenced from one sample in a study of T cells in Graves' hyperthyroidism and ophthalmopathy. Authors of the study amplified TCR beta CDR3 regions from RNA transcripts. RT-PCR in the first round (using the HTBI primer set) targeted the TCR CDR3. From the multiplex PCR reads, TCRdb called clonotypes with MiXCR, one entry per CDR3 protein. Found here are 450,000 to 600,000 distinct CDR3 sequences, approximately 14% of them singletons; the top ten hold 14%. The sample was blood. The receptors here all came from a woman between 40 and 50 years old with Graves' hyperthyroidism.

This clonotype came up a few times. The V call is TRBV2, the J call TRBJ1-6; D gene ambiguous. From germline, CDR1 is SNHLY and CDR2 FYNNEI. There are 15 residues in the CDR3. With 3 bases removed from V and 0 bases from J, the gap between germline ends came to 6 bases. CDR3: CASSDHSSYNSPLHF. For the CDR3, the DNA is TGTGCCAGCAGTGACCATAGCTCCTATAATTCACCCCTCCACTTT.

This clonotype appeared many times. The V and J genes are TRBV20-1 and TRBJ2-1; 14 nucleotides line up with TRBD2. The V gene's germline CDR1 is DFQATT and CDR2 SNEGSKA (reference sequence). CDR3 length: 19 amino acids. V lost 0 bases, J lost 4 bases, and 11 bases stayed unmatched. The CDR3 coding sequence is TGCAGTGCTAGAGATCTCTTGGGACTAGCGGGAGCGCAATACAATGAGCAGTTCTTC. It yields the protein CSARDLLGLAGAQYNEQFF.

In its sample, this clonotype was seen many times. The genes are TRBV12-3 or TRBV12-4 and TRBJ2-4, with D possibly called TRBD1 or TRBD2 (6 bases each). Trimming took off 5 bases at V and 0 bases at J, with 20 bases between the two ends. This CDR3 spans 18 amino acids. The CDR3 reads CASSLRDGGEVAKNIQYF. In DNA form, the CDR3 reads TGTGCCAGCAGTCTCCGGGACGGGGGCGAAGTAGCCAAAAACATTCAGTACTTC.

This clonotype was found many times. The gene calls are TRBV28 and TRBJ2-7; D is possibly TRBD1 or TRBD2 (6 bases each). The CDR3 spans 13 residues. Looked up from germline, CDR1 is MDHEN and CDR2 is SYDVKM. V was cut by 8 bases and J by 4 bases, with 15 bases left in between. As DNA, the CDR3 is TGTGCCAGCGGCGGCAGGGGAGGTTACGAGCAGTACTTC. The encoded protein is CASGGRGGYEQYF.

Many counts were recorded for this clonotype. The chain combines TRBV20-1 with TRBJ2-7; D unclear. The CDR3 is 14 residues long. Germline V CDR1 and CDR2: DFQATT, SNEGSKA (reference sequence). Between the trimmed V and J ends, which lost 5 bases and 5 bases, there was a span of 19 bases. The CDR3 coding sequence is TGCAGTGCTGGCTCCCTTAGAGTAAGCGACGAGCAGTACTTC. It is translated as CSAGSLRVSDEQYF.

In this sample, this clonotype turned up a few times. The chain couples TRBV19 to TRBJ1-2; 8 bases are shared with TRBD1. Germline CDR1 is LNHDA and CDR2 is SQIVND (reference sequence). The V segment lost 8 bases and the J segment 6 bases; nucleotides outside the gene matches: 11. The CDR3 is made up of 14 amino acids. The CDR3 DNA is TGTGCCAGTCAACAGATGGACAGGGTAAATGGCTACACCTTC. Protein product: CASQQMDRVNGYTF. Variable domain in full (rest from reference TRBV19 and TRBJ1-2): DGGITQSPKYLFRKEGQNVTLSCEQNLNHDAMYWYRQDPGQGLRLIYYSQIVNDFQKGDIAEGYSVSREKKESFPLTVTSAQKNPTAFYLCASQQMDRVNGYTFGSGTRLTVV.

The chain has TRBV28 and TRBJ2-6; 9 nucleotides align to TRBD1. Germline V gene sequence: CDR1 MDHEN, CDR2 SYDVKM. This CDR3 region has 18 residues. The trim removed 4 bases at V and 3 bases at J, leaving 10 bases unmatched. Here the CDR3 reads CASSSALDRGGGANVLTF. CDR3 sequence (DNA): TGTGCCAGCAGTTCCGCATTGGACAGGGGAGGTGGGGCCAACGTCCTGACTTTC.

This clonotype was recorded at least ten times. The chain uses TRBV2 and TRBJ2-3; 14 bases are shared with TRBD2. CDR3 length: 17 residues. J gave up 1 base and V 8 bases, and 8 bases lay outside the gene matches. Germline assignment: CDR1 SNHLY and CDR2 FYNNEI. CDR3 sequence (DNA): TGTGCCAGCGGGGGACTAGCGGGAGTATTTCGCACAGATACGCAGTATTTT. Translated, it gives CASGGLAGVFRTDTQYF.

This clonotype was observed a few times. V is TRBV5-1 and J is TRBJ2-3; 12 bases are a match to TRBD2. Germline V CDR1 and CDR2: SGHRS, YFSETQ. The V gene end was trimmed by 2 bases and the J gene end by 0 bases; junction bases not matched to a gene: 4. The CDR3 is made up of 17 amino acids. The CDR3 DNA follows: TGCGCCAGCAGCTTTGAGACTAGCGGGGGTAGCACAGATACGCAGTATTTT. This translates into CASSFETSGGSTDTQYF. The variable domain in full, completed from reference TRBV5-1 and TRBJ2-3, reads KAGVTQTPRYLIKTRGQQVTLSCSPISGHRSVSWYQQTPGQGLQFLFEYFSETQRNKGNFPGRFSGRQFSNSRSEMNVSTLELGDSALYLCASSFETSGGSTDTQYFGPGTRLTVL.

Ten or more counts support this clonotype. V is TRBV27 and J is TRBJ1-2; D remains unclear. Per the germline V gene, CDR1 is MNHEY and CDR2 is SMNVEV (reference sequence). The CDR3 consists of 17 residues. V lost 4 bases to trimming and J lost 4 bases, with 22 bases between them. The CDR3 reads CASSSSVGASSVYGYTF. CDR3 nucleotides: TGTGCCAGCAGTTCCTCGGTGGGAGCTTCATCGGTCTATGGCTACACCTTC.

This clonotype was counted many times. The genes are TRBV27 and TRBJ2-7, with D perhaps TRBD1 (6 bases). This CDR3 comprises 14 residues. V dropped 2 bases and J dropped 3 bases, with 11 bases sitting between them. Germline CDR1 MNHEY, CDR2 SMNVEV (reference sequence). Here the CDR3 reads CASSLMGAGYEQYF. The CDR3 coding sequence is TGTGCCAGCAGTTTAATGGGGGCAGGCTACGAGCAGTACTTC.

This clonotype was recorded at least ten times. The rearrangement uses TRBV12-3 or TRBV12-4 and TRBJ2-7; D remains unclear. The CDR3 totals 15 residues. With 2 bases removed from V and 7 bases from J, the gap between germline ends came to 18 bases. The CDR3 DNA sequence: TGTGCCAGCAGTTTAATGCTACCTCTCCCGAGGGAGCAGTACTTC. This encodes CASSLMLPLPREQYF.

This clonotype came up many times. The chain links TRBV20-1 to TRBJ1-2; tentative D call: TRBD1 (5 bases). The CDR3 extends over 12 amino acids. Germline values: CDR1 DFQATT, CDR2 SNEGSKA (reference sequence). Trimming left V 4 bases short and J 3 bases short, with 9 bases between. CDR3 protein: CSATGSDYGYTF. The CDR3 DNA reads TGCAGTGCTACAGGGTCGGACTATGGCTACACCTTC.

The V and J genes are TRBV12-3 or TRBV12-4 and TRBJ1-6; D gene unclear. Trimming removed 3 bases at V and 7 bases at J, with 4 bases between. The CDR3 is 12 residues long. Here the CDR3 reads CASSFSNSPLHF. The CDR3 DNA follows: TGTGCCAGCAGTTTCTCCAATTCACCCCTCCACTTT.

This clonotype occurred a few times. The V and J genes are TRBV7-9 and TRBJ2-1; the match to TRBD2 covers 15 bases. This CDR3 contains 16 residues. After removal of 6 bases from V and 8 bases from J, the junction contained 8 bases not matched to a gene. Looked up from germline, CDR1 is SEHNR and CDR2 is FQNEAQ (reference sequence). CDR3 sequence (DNA): TGTGCCAGCAGTTTCGGACTAGCGGGAGGGACCGATGAGCAGTTCTTC. Translation gives CASSFGLAGGTDEQFF.

This chain joins TRBV5-1 and TRBJ2-1; a weak D match, TRBD1 (6 bases). The CDR3 covers 12 residues. Per the germline V gene, CDR1 is SGHRS and CDR2 is YFSETQ. V was pared by 5 bases and J by 8 bases, with 11 bases between. CDR3 sequence reads: CASRPSGDEQFF. The CDR3 DNA reads as TGCGCCAGCAGACCCTCAGGGGATGAGCAGTTCTTC.

This clonotype has ten or more counts. The chain's CDR3 is CASSLEHYNEQFF. The CDR3 DNA follows: TGCGCCAGCAGCTTAGAACACTACAATGAGCAGTTCTTC. The chain is built from TRBV5-1 and TRBJ2-1; no firm D call. V lost 2 bases, J lost 3 bases, and 6 bases lay in between. The CDR3 loop spans 13 amino acids. CDR1 is SGHRS and CDR2 is YFSETQ in the germline V gene.

This clonotype was counted many times. The chain couples TRBV5-1 to TRBJ2-7; 10 nucleotides align to TRBD2. V shed 3 bases and J 1 base; nucleotides not matched to a gene: 1. The germline gives CDR1 SGHRS, CDR2 YFSETQ. This CDR3 is built from 14 residues. The CDR3 loop reads CASSSAGGSYEQYF. In DNA form, the CDR3 reads TGCGCCAGCAGCTCAGCGGGAGGGTCCTACGAGCAGTACTTC. The complete variable domain, with remaining parts taken from reference TRBV5-1 and TRBJ2-7, reads KAGVTQTPRYLIKTRGQQVTLSCSPISGHRSVSWYQQTPGQGLQFLFEYFSETQRNKGNFPGRFSGRQFSNSRSEMNVSTLELGDSALYLCASSSAGGSYEQYFGPGTRLTVT.

This clonotype has ten or more counts. The CDR3, as DNA: TGTGCCAGCAGTGACCAGGACGGAACCTACGAGCAGTACTTC. Residues: CASSDQDGTYEQYF. V gene TRBV28 combines with J gene TRBJ2-7; unclear D gene. Trimming removed 5 bases at V and 2 bases at J, with 13 bases between. The length of the CDR3 is 14 residues. Looked up from germline, CDR1 is MDHEN and CDR2 is SYDVKM.

This clonotype occurred many times. The rearrangement links TRBV2 to TRBJ2-7; D uncertain. Germline lookup yields CDR1 SNHLY and CDR2 FYNNEI. CDR3 size: 13 residues. Trimming left V 11 bases short and J 2 bases short, with 16 bases between. Here the CDR3 DNA reads TGTGCCGCCAGCCAGCAACCGACCTACGAGCAGTACTTC. Its protein is CAASQQPTYEQYF.

The chain has TRBV28 and TRBJ1-2, with a weak D call TRBD1 (5 bases). The CDR3 is 14 residues long. V lost 6 bases and J lost 8, with 19 bases in between. Per germline, CDR1 MDHEN and CDR2 SYDVKM. As DNA, the CDR3 is TGTGCCAGCAGGTTCGCTGGGGGGTTGGAGGGCTACACCTTC. Amino acids: CASRFAGGLEGYTF.

The chain recombines TRBV20-1 with TRBJ2-1; TRBD2 might be the D (6 bases). The V gene's germline CDR1 is DFQATT and CDR2 SNEGSKA (reference sequence). Trimming stripped 0 bases from V and 9 bases from J, with 9 bases between. The CDR3 is 12 amino acids. The CDR3: CSARERRVEQFF. CDR3 bases: TGCAGTGCTAGAGAGAGGAGGGTTGAGCAGTTCTTC.